This is a list of T cell receptor beta chains from one sample in a study of CD8 T cells in Susac syndrome. MiXCR, applied by TCRdb to the immunoSEQ multiplex PCR reads, yields one record per CDR3 protein. The sample lists more than 120,000 distinct CDR3 sequences, roughly 95% seen once, with 0.07% to 0.1% in the top ten. Input material: CD4+ T cells from PBMCs. These receptors were collected from a human donor in good health. CDR3s include the opening cysteine and the closing phenylalanine or tryptophan. The D gene is left open where the match is weak. A row's size may be missing; if present it is once, few, many or a size class.

TRBJ1-3	-	TRBD1	TRBV3-1	TGTGCCAGCAGCCAGAATACAGGGGCTGGAAACACCATATATTTT	CASSQNTGAGNTIYF
TRBJ2-5	-	TRBD2	TRBV10-3	TGTGCCATCAGTGAGTCGGGGGGGGATTTGGAGACCCAGTACTTC	CAISESGGDLETQYF
TRBJ2-7	-	TRBD1	TRBV18	TGTGCCAGTCAAGACAGGGGGTCCTACGAGCAGTACTTC	CASQDRGSYEQYF
TRBJ1-1	-	-	TRBV5-1	TGCGCCAGCAGCCAACCGAGGTCCCGTGGATCGAACACTGAAGCTTTCTTT	CASSQPRSRGSNTEAFF
TRBJ2-7	once	TRBD2	TRBV4-1	TGCGCCAGCAGCCAAGCCCTTAGGAGCGGGAGGGCCTACGAGCAGTACTTC	CASSQALRSGRAYEQYF
TRBJ2-5	-	-	TRBV28	TGTGCCATCTCATCTGGCCAACAAGAGACCCAGTACTTC	CAISSGQQETQYF
TRBJ1-1	once	-	TRBV19	TGTGCCAGTAGTATCGAAAGAAGTGAAGCTTTCTTT	CASSIERSEAFF
TRBJ2-7	-	TRBD1	TRBV28	TGTGCCAGCAGTTTATTGGGACAGCCCTACGAGCAGTACTTC	CASSLLGQPYEQYF
TRBJ2-7	-	-	TRBV5-1	TGCGCCAGCAGCCGCCTGGACAGTTCCTACGAGCAGTACTTC	CASSRLDSSYEQYF
TRBJ1-4	-	TRBD1	TRBV7-2	TGTGCCAGCAGCCACAGGACAGGCGTTAATGAAAAACTGTTTTTT	CASSHRTGVNEKLFF
TRBJ2-2	few	-	TRBV2	TGTGCCAGCAGGACGGACAACACCGGGGAGCTGTTTTTT	CASRTDNTGELFF
TRBJ1-6	-	TRBD1	TRBV30	TGTGGGACAGGGTATAATTCACCCCTCCACTTT	CGTGYNSPLHF
TRBJ1-2	-	-	TRBV20-1	TGCAGTGCTAGAGCCGGCTGGCATGCCCTCTATGGCTACACCTTC	CSARAGWHALYGYTF
TRBJ2-1	-	TRBD2	TRBV25-1	TGTGCCAGCAGTGTACTAGCGGGAGGAGTGGAGCAGTTCTTC	CASSVLAGGVEQFF
TRBJ1-2	-	TRBD1	TRBV3-1	TGTGCCAGCAGCTCCCGGGACAGGGGGTATGGCTACACCTTC	CASSSRDRGYGYTF
TRBJ2-4	-	-	TRBV28	TGTGCCAGCAGTTTAGGGGGGGCGAGCCGAAACATTCAGTACTTC	CASSLGGASRNIQYF
TRBJ2-3	-	TRBD2	TRBV5-1	TGCGCCAGCAGCTCAGGACTAGCGGTGGGGGATACGCAGTATTTT	CASSSGLAVGDTQYF
TRBJ2-1	-	TRBD1	TRBV9	TGTGCCAGCAGCGCTCAGGGGGCTCCCTACAATGAGCAGTTCTTC	CASSAQGAPYNEQFF
TRBJ2-7	-	TRBD2	TRBV4-1	TGCGCCAGCAGCCAAGATGGAACGGGAGGGATCCTCTACGAGCAGTACTTC	CASSQDGTGGILYEQYF
TRBJ2-7	-	-	TRBV3-1	TGTGCCAGCAGCCAAGGCCTACCGGGGAGCTACTACGAGCAGTACTTC	CASSQGLPGSYYEQYF
TRBJ1-2	-	-	TRBV10-2	TGCGCCAGCAGTGATATCGCACAGCTCTATGGCTACACCTTC	CASSDIAQLYGYTF
TRBJ2-3	once	TRBD2	TRBV25-1	TGTGCCAGCAGTGATCGGGGGGACAGCACAGATACGCAGTATTTT	CASSDRGDSTDTQYF
TRBJ1-1	-	-	TRBV18	TGTGCCAGCTCACTAAAAACCGGGGGGAACACTGAAGCTTTCTTT	CASSLKTGGNTEAFF
TRBJ1-2	once	-	TRBV6-2/TRBV6-3	TGTGCCAGCAGTCTAGGACGCTATGGCTACACCTTC	CASSLGRYGYTF
TRBJ2-1	-	-	TRBV9	TGTGCCAGCAGCGTAGGCGTTGACCTTTCCTACAATGAGCAGTTCTTC	CASSVGVDLSYNEQFF
TRBJ1-1	-	-	TRBV9	TGTGCCAGCAGCGTAGTAGCGCGGAACACTGAAGCTTTCTTT	CASSVVARNTEAFF
TRBJ2-7	-	-	TRBV20-1	TGCAGTGCTAGGCCCCGGGGGCTCCGGGAGCAGTACTTC	CSARPRGLREQYF
TRBJ1-2	-	-	TRBV12-3/TRBV12-4	TGTGCCAGCAGTTTAGCTGGTCACTATGGCTACACCTTC	CASSLAGHYGYTF
TRBJ2-7	-	TRBD2	TRBV2	TGTGCCAGCAGTTCAAGGGGCGGGAGAGGAGAGCAGTACTTC	CASSSRGGRGEQYF
TRBJ1-5	-	TRBD1	TRBV5-1	TGCGCCAGCAGCGTACAGGGGGACCAGCCCCAGCATTTT	CASSVQGDQPQHF
TRBJ2-3	-	-	TRBV12-3/TRBV12-4	TGTGCCAGCAGTTTCGGGGGAGTGGGCACAGATACGCAGTATTTT	CASSFGGVGTDTQYF
TRBJ2-7	-	TRBD2	TRBV7-8	TGTGCCAGCAGCCCAGGCGGGAGGGCCGAAGAGCAGTACTTC	CASSPGGRAEEQYF
TRBJ1-5	-	-	TRBV3-1	TGTGCCAGCAGCCACACGACAGGATATCAGCCCCAGCATTTT	CASSHTTGYQPQHF
TRBJ2-3	once	TRBD2	TRBV12-3/TRBV12-4	TGTGCCAGCAGCCCGGGACTAGCGGGAGGATTGGATACGCAGTATTTT	CASSPGLAGGLDTQYF
TRBJ1-2	-	-	TRBV18	TGTGCCAGCTCACCACCCGACGGTTCGTATGGCTACACCTTC	CASSPPDGSYGYTF
TRBJ2-7	-	-	TRBV20-1	TGCAGTGCTGAGAGTACGGGAGTGAGGGAGCAGTACTTC	CSAESTGVREQYF
TRBJ2-7	few	-	TRBV28	TGTGCCAGCAGTTTACAGGGAGGCTACGAGCAGTACTTC	CASSLQGGYEQYF
TRBJ2-2	-	-	TRBV19	TGTGCCAGTAGTATTGGGGGTCCCGGGGAGCTGTTTTTT	CASSIGGPGELFF
TRBJ1-1	-	TRBD1	TRBV20-1	TGCAGTGCTAGCGACAGGGTGAACACTGAAGCTTTCTTT	CSASDRVNTEAFF
TRBJ1-1	-	-	TRBV29-1	TGCAGCGTTAGGGTGTGGAGCACTGAAGCTTTCTTT	CSVRVWSTEAFF
TRBJ2-2	-	-	TRBV2	TGTGCCAGCATATACAGGGAGAACACCGGGGAGCTGTTTTTT	CASIYRENTGELFF
TRBJ2-2	-	TRBD2	TRBV30	TGTGCCTTTAAATCCGGGACTAGCGGGAGGGCTGTCGGGGAGCTGTTTTTT	CAFKSGTSGRAVGELFF
TRBJ1-2	-	-	TRBV7-9	TGTGCCAGCAGCTTACGGGGTTGGGGCTACACCTTC	CASSLRGWGYTF
TRBJ1-4	once	-	TRBV29-1	TGCAGCGTGAAGGACCTCGGGGGTAATGAAAAACTGTTTTTT	CSVKDLGGNEKLFF
TRBJ2-5	once	-	TRBV11-2	TGTGCCAGCAGCTCCCGGACATTTCAAGTTGCCCAGTACTTC	CASSSRTFQVAQYF
TRBJ1-5	once	-	TRBV21-1	TGTGCCAGCAGCAACCACAGGGGGATGCATTTT	CASSNHRGMHF
TRBJ2-7	-	-	TRBV27	TGTGCCAGCAGCCGGACCCCTTACGAGCAGTACTTC	CASSRTPYEQYF
TRBJ2-1	-	TRBD2	TRBV7-3	TGTGCCAGCAGCTTAAGAGGGACTAGCGGGATGAACAATGAGCAGTTCTTC	CASSLRGTSGMNNEQFF
TRBJ2-1	-	TRBD1	TRBV3-1	TGTGCCAGCAGCCGCCAAATTCCGGGACAGGACTACAATGAGCAGTTCTTC	CASSRQIPGQDYNEQFF
TRBJ2-3	-	-	TRBV5-1	TGCGCCAGCAGCCCGGACCGTCCAGATACGCAGTATTTT	CASSPDRPDTQYF
TRBJ2-1	-	TRBD2	TRBV5-4	TGTGCCAGCAGCATCGGGACTAGTCGGGGCAATGAGCAGTTCTTC	CASSIGTSRGNEQFF
TRBJ2-5	once	TRBD2	TRBV27	TGTGCCAGCAGTTCCTTGCTTAGCGGGAGTTTTTGGGGGACCCAGTACTTC	CASSSLLSGSFWGTQYF
TRBJ2-5	-	-	TRBV10-3	TGTGCCATCAGTGCGGGTGGACCGGCCCAAGAGACCCAGTACTTC	CAISAGGPAQETQYF
TRBJ2-7	-	TRBD2	TRBV30	TGTGCCTGCCTAAGCGGGAGTAGGAACGAGCAGTACTTC	CACLSGSRNEQYF
TRBJ2-1	once	TRBD2	TRBV29-1	TGCAGCGTCTATAGCGGGAAGGTCTACAATGAGCAGTTCTTC	CSVYSGKVYNEQFF
TRBJ2-3	once	-	TRBV5-1	TGCGCCAGCAGTTTAACGGCCGGGACTCGTCGCACAGATACGCAGTATTTT	CASSLTAGTRRTDTQYF
TRBJ1-5	-	-	TRBV27	TGTGCCAGCAGTTTATTCGGGCCGACCGGGTATTTT	CASSLFGPTGYF
TRBJ2-7	-	-	TRBV7-2	TGTGCCAGCAGCTTAGTGGGTAGCTCTGGCTCCTACGAGCAGTACTTC	CASSLVGSSGSYEQYF
TRBJ2-2	once	-	TRBV29-1	TGCAGCGGACAAGGATGGGCCCCCGGGGAGCTGTTTTTT	CSGQGWAPGELFF